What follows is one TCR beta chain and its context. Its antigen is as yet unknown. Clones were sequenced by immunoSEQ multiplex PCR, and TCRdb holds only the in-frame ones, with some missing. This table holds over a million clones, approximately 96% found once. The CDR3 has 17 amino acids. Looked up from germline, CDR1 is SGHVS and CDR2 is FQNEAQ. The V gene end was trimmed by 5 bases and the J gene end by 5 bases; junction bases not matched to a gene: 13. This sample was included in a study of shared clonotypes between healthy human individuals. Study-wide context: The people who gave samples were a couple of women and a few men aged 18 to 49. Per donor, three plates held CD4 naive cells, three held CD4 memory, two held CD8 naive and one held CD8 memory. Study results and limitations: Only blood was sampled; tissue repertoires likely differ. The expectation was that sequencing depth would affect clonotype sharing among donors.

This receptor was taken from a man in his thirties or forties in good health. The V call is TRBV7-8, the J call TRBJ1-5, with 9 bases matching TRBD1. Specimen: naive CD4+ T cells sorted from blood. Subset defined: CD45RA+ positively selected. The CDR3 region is CASSVRPGQGLDQPQHF. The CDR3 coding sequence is TGTGCCAGCAGCGTGAGACCGGGACAGGGCCTCGATCAGCCCCAGCATTTT.